The 17 T cell receptor beta chains reported below all come from one sample, sequenced in a study of CD8+ T cells in alopecia areata. The treatment is: oral pan-JAK inhibitor, 5-10 mg twice daily. RNA was isolated and reverse transcribed to cDNA, the sequencing template. Using immunoSEQ multiplex PCR, the repertoire was profiled, and TCRdb retains in-frame clones only, with some absent. The repertoire holds approximately 150,000 clones, with about 54% as singletons. This specimen was CD4+ T cells sorted from blood, taken between weeks 55 and 65, from a patient treated with tofacitinib. The receptors were gathered from a human donor with alopecia areata.

The rearrangement uses TRBV2 and TRBJ1-2; weak D call: TRBD1 (5 bases). CDR3 size: 14 residues. Trimming took off 5 bases at V and 0 bases at J, with 10 bases between the two ends. CDR1 and CDR2 from the germline V gene are SNHLY and FYNNEI. CDR3 nucleotide sequence: TGTGCCAGCAGTCAGGGTGGACCTAACTATGGCTACACCTTC. It codes for CASSQGGPNYGYTF.

V is TRBV9 and J is TRBJ2-1; D may match TRBD1 or TRBD2 (5 bases each). The CDR3 length is 16 residues. Between the trimmed V and J ends, which lost 3 bases and 4 bases, there was a span of 17 bases. The germline V gene has CDR1 SGDLS and CDR2 YYNGEE. DNA of the CDR3: TGTGCCAGCAGCGGGACCGGGACCACAGGATACAATGAGCAGTTCTTC. Its translation is CASSGTGTTGYNEQFF.

The chain uses TRBV10-3 and TRBJ2-7; D gene ambiguous. CDR1 and CDR2 from the germline V gene are ENHRY and SYGVKD. CDR3 length equals 14 residues. Trimming took 0 bases from V and 2 from J, leaving 8 bases between them. CDR3 protein: CAISESSSTYEQYF. The CDR3 nucleotides read TGTGCCATCAGTGAGTCGTCGTCAACCTACGAGCAGTACTTC.

The rearrangement joins TRBV6-5 to TRBJ1-1; possible D gene TRBD1, 6 bases. This CDR3 is built from 13 residues. Germline-derived CDR1 and CDR2 are MNHEY and SVGAGI. The V and J ends lost 2 bases and 7 bases respectively, with 11 bases between them. CDR3 region: CASSYVSRGEAFF. CDR3 sequence (DNA): TGTGCCAGCAGTTACGTATCCAGGGGTGAAGCTTTCTTT.

The chain uses TRBV29-1 and TRBJ2-1, with D perhaps being TRBD1 or TRBD2 (5 bases each). CDR1 is SQVTM and CDR2 is ANQGSEA in the germline V gene. The CDR3 consists of 14 residues. The V and J ends lost 4 bases and 0 bases respectively, with 10 bases between them. The CDR3 spells CSVVGTASYNEQFF. As DNA, the CDR3 is TGCAGCGTTGTAGGGACGGCCTCCTACAATGAGCAGTTCTTC.

The rearrangement uses TRBV30 and TRBJ1-1; no definite D call. The CDR3 totals 13 residues. Trimming pared 6 bases from V and 0 bases from J, leaving 11 bases between. The germline V gene encodes CDR1 GTSNPN and CDR2 SVGIG (reference sequence). CDR3 in amino acids: CACYRDLNTEAFF. CDR3 in DNA: TGTGCCTGTTACAGAGACTTGAACACTGAAGCTTTCTTT.

To note about this clone: In the same sample, other DNA sequences code for this CDR3. This sequence joins TRBV5-1 and TRBJ2-7; D remains ambiguous. From germline, CDR1 is SGHRS and CDR2 YFSETQ. CDR3 length equals 11 residues. Trimming removed 4 bases at V and 1 base at J, with 3 bases between. CDR3: CASSDSYEQYF. The CDR3 DNA reads TGCGCCAGCAGCGATTCCTACGAGCAGTACTTC.

The rearrangement links TRBV10-1 to TRBJ1-6; TRBD1 might be the D (5 bases). Deletions cut 4 bases from V and 7 bases from J, with 8 bases between. The CDR3 has 13 residues. The V gene's germline CDR1 is WNHNN and CDR2 SYGVQD (reference sequence). DNA of the CDR3: TGCGCCAGCAGTGGGGGCGCGAATTCACCCCTCCACTTT. Translation: CASSGGANSPLHF.

This clone was observed once. The rearrangement uses TRBV19 and TRBJ1-2, with D perhaps TRBD1 (5 bases). Trimming took off 1 base at V and 8 bases at J, with 11 bases between the two ends. This CDR3 region has 13 residues. The germline CDR1 and CDR2 sequences are LNHDA and SQIVND (reference sequence). The CDR3 sequence is CASSIAGTTGYTF. The CDR3 DNA reads TGTGCCAGTAGTATAGCCGGGACGACCGGCTACACCTTC.

The chain couples TRBV5-1 to TRBJ1-1; D unresolved. The CDR3 contains 12 residues. Germline CDR1 reads SGHRS; CDR2 reads YFSETQ. V lost 0 bases to trimming and J lost 11 bases, with 11 bases between them. The CDR3 region is CASSLEGWQAFF. The CDR3 DNA is TGCGCCAGCAGCTTGGAGGGTTGGCAGGCTTTCTTT. Using reference TRBV5-1 and TRBJ1-1 for the parts outside the CDR3, the full variable domain is KAGVTQTPRYLIKTRGQQVTLSCSPISGHRSVSWYQQTPGQGLQFLFEYFSETQRNKGNFPGRFSGRQFSNSRSEMNVSTLELGDSALYLCASSLEGWQAFFGQGTRLTVV.

The rearrangement links TRBV5-1 to TRBJ1-1; D possibly corresponds to TRBD1 (5 bases). V lost 4 bases to trimming and J lost 6 bases, with 19 bases between them. Germline V gives CDR1 SGHRS, CDR2 YFSETQ. The CDR3 sequence is 15 residues long. The CDR3 here is CASSHNLGVSAEAFF. Written as DNA, the CDR3 is TGCGCCAGCAGCCACAACCTAGGGGTCTCGGCTGAAGCTTTCTTT.

The genes are TRBV5-6 and TRBJ1-2; D not resolved. Germline V gene lookup returns CDR1 SGHDT and CDR2 YYEEEE. Trimming removed 4 bases at V and 1 base at J, with 11 bases between. CDR3 size: 14 residues. The CDR3 coding sequence is TGTGCCAGCAGCATTGACGTCCTTAACTATGGCTACACCTTC. It yields the protein CASSIDVLNYGYTF.

To note about this clone: The same CDR3 is also encoded by other DNA sequences in this sample. The J gene is TRBJ1-2, the V gene TRBV29-1, with D perhaps matching TRBD1 (6 bases). V was cut by 6 bases and J by 2 bases, with 10 bases left in between. CDR3 size: 12 residues. Germline values: CDR1 SQVTM, CDR2 ANQGSEA. The DNA of the CDR3 is TGCAGCGTCGGGGGCCTCAACTATGGCTACACCTTC. This codes for CSVGGLNYGYTF.

This chain links TRBV15 with TRBJ2-1; TRBD2 is a possible D gene (6 bases). The V end was cut by 6 bases, the J end by 3 bases, with 12 bases between. CDR1 LNHNV and CDR2 YYDKDF come from the germline V gene (reference sequence). The CDR3 sequence is 14 residues long. CDR3 coding DNA: TGTGCCACCAGGCCAAACGGGAGCTACAATGAGCAGTTCTTC. The encoded protein is CATRPNGSYNEQFF. Full variable domain (remainder filled in from reference TRBV15 and TRBJ2-1): DAMVIQNPRYQVTQFGKPVTLSCSQTLNHNVMYWYQQKSSQAPKLLFHYYDKDFNNEADTPDNFQSRRPNTSFCFLDIRSPGLGDTAMYLCATRPNGSYNEQFFGPGTRLTVL.

The genes are TRBV28 and TRBJ2-7; D possibly corresponds to TRBD2 (6 bases). Germline lookup yields CDR1 MDHEN and CDR2 SYDVKM. The length of the CDR3 is 11 residues. V lost 8 bases and J 1 base, leaving 6 bases between the germline ends. The CDR3 DNA follows: TGTGCCAGCGGGACTTCCTACGAGCAGTACTTC. Translating it yields CASGTSYEQYF.

The chain uses TRBV14 and TRBJ1-2; 8 positions match TRBD1. Germline CDR1 is SGHDN and CDR2 is FVKESK. V lost 5 bases, J lost 6 bases, and 5 bases stayed unmatched. This CDR3 comprises 13 residues. The CDR3 coding sequence is TGTGCCAGCAGCAGAGACAGGGGCCATGGCTACACCTTC. This codes for CASSRDRGHGYTF.

The rearrangement links TRBV7-2 to TRBJ2-3, with 8 positions matching TRBD2. CDR1 SGHTA and CDR2 FQGNSA come from the germline V gene. With 2 bases clipped from V and 2 bases from J, the junction kept 9 bases outside the gene matches. The CDR3 loop spans 17 amino acids. CDR3 in DNA: TGTGCCAGCAGCTTACAGGGAATAGCGGGGACCACAGATACGCAGTATTTT. It encodes CASSLQGIAGTTDTQYF.